The clone carrying this TCR beta chain has only one observation. This record comes from a study of blood T cell repertoires in COVID-19. Methods used by the authors: Amplification of reference gene primers provided the estimated nucleated cell counts. Profiling relied on immunoSEQ multiplex PCR, and the TCRdb table lists in-frame clones only, not all of them. D and trimming come from the DNA, and the V and J calls and clone size come from that table. Among over 15,000 clones listed, about nine tenths were seen once. The V end lost 4 bases, the J end lost 4 bases, and 8 bases lay between the germline ends. CDR3 size: 12 residues. Per the germline V gene, CDR1 is SGHRS and CDR2 is YFSETQ.

The TCR originated in a human donor in a cohort sampled during active COVID-19. The V call is TRBV5-1, the J call TRBJ1-2; no reliable D call. Sequencing was done on a sample of peripheral blood. CDR3 in DNA: TGCGCCAGCAGCGGAGGGATCTATGGCTACACCTTC. This codes for CASSGGIYGYTF.